The TCR beta chain described here comes from a study of blood T cells in healthy people across ages. Study results and limitations: There were more naive CD4+ cells and higher diversity in long-lived donors than in aged donors.

Many counts were recorded for this clonotype. Antigen specificity is unknown. Next came a second PCR, run for about 7 to 12 cycles, which used a sample-barcoded 5' primer along with a J-beta primer mix. TCRdb ran MiXCR on the 5' RACE reads and lists one entry per CDR3 protein. The sample consists of 600,000 to 800,000 distinct CDR3 sequences, around 21% of them appearing once. V gave up 0 bases and J gave up 0 bases, with 15 bases separating them. The CDR3 runs to 18 residues. Germline values: CDR1 SGHRS, CDR2 YFSETQ. Around 10 milliliters of peripheral blood were drawn from each donor. V and J are TRBV5-1 and TRBJ1-4; D possibly corresponds to TRBD1 (5 bases). The sequence was obtained from a man in his 70s in good health. The specimen was blood. The CDR3 region has the DNA TGCGCCAGCAGCTTGGCCGTGGGGGTGAGAACAACTAATGAAAAACTGTTTTTT. As protein: CASSLAVGVRTTNEKLFF.